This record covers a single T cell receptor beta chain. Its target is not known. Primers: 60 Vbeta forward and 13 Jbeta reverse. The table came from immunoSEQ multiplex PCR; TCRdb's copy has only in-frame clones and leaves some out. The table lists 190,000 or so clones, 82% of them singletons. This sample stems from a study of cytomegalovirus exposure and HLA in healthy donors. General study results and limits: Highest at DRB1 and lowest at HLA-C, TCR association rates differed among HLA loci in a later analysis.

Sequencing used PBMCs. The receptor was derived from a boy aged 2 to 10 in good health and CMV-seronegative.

Here the CDR3 reads CASSLRGTGIYNEQFF. CDR3 bases: TGTGCCAGCAGCTTAAGGGGGACAGGGATATACAATGAGCAGTTCTTC. The rearrangement uses TRBV7-3 and TRBJ2-1, with 9 positions matching TRBD1. V was clipped by 1 base and J by 4 bases; unmatched bases: 5. CDR1 and CDR2 from the germline V gene are SGHTA and FQGTGA. This CDR3 has 16 residues.